The rows below give T cell receptor beta chains drawn from one sample of a study of CD8+ T cells in alopecia areata. Generated by immunoSEQ multiplex PCR, the TCRdb table keeps only in-frame clones and is missing some. The sample lists a few hundred thousand clones, 50% to 75% occurring once. Specimen: CD4+ T cells sorted from blood, collected at week 52, from a patient treated with tofacitinib. These receptor sequences come from a human donor with alopecia areata. The CDR3 runs from the conserved cysteine through the conserved F or W. A D gene is named only where the DNA matches it firmly. Rows may omit the clone size; those that give it use once, few, many or a size class.

CDR3 DNA	CDR3 protein	CDR3 length	V gene	J gene	clone size	D gene
TGTGCCAGCAGCCTAGTACTCAACAATGAGCAGTTCTTC	CASSLVLNNEQFF	13	TRBV6-5	TRBJ2-1	few	NA
TGTGCCAGCAGGAGCCGCCCCGGACTAGCGGGGGGAACCGGGGAGCTGTTTTTT	CASRSRPGLAGGTGELFF	18	TRBV2	TRBJ2-2	NA	TRBD2
TGTGCCAGCTCAACAGGGTTTGGGCCCCTCCACTTT	CASSTGFGPLHF	12	TRBV18	TRBJ1-6	NA	NA
TGTGCCAGCAGCTTTGGGGGCTCCTACAATGAGCAGTTCTTC	CASSFGGSYNEQFF	14	TRBV7-2	TRBJ2-1	few	NA
TGTGCCTGGAGTCCTTCCTTCGGGACAGGATATTCCTACGAGCAGTACTTC	CAWSPSFGTGYSYEQYF	17	TRBV30	TRBJ2-7	NA	TRBD1
TGTGCCAGCAGCGTAGAGCCATTTCGGTACGAGCAGTACTTC	CASSVEPFRYEQYF	14	TRBV9	TRBJ2-7	NA	NA
TGCAGCGTTGCTAGGGCCCCCTACGAGCAGTACTTC	CSVARAPYEQYF	12	TRBV29-1	TRBJ2-7	once	NA
TGTGCCTGGAGACCCGGGACAGGGGGCGGGTATGGCTACACCTTC	CAWRPGTGGGYGYTF	15	TRBV30	TRBJ1-2	NA	TRBD1
TGCGCCAGCAGCCAAGACACCTCCGAGCCCCAGCATTTT	CASSQDTSEPQHF	13	TRBV4-3	TRBJ1-5	NA	NA
TGTGCCAGCAGTGGGGACAGGGCCTACTATGGCTACACCTTC	CASSGDRAYYGYTF	14	TRBV6-5	TRBJ1-2	NA	TRBD1
TGCGCCAGCAGCTTATCCGACAGTGGCTATGGCTACACCTTC	CASSLSDSGYGYTF	14	TRBV5-1	TRBJ1-2	NA	NA
TGTGCCAGCACCCGTCTTCAGGGAGCGGGGACCCAGTACTTC	CASTRLQGAGTQYF	14	TRBV6-5	TRBJ2-5	NA	NA
TGTGCCTGGAGTGTACTAGGCGGGGGGGCAGGCACGCAGTATTTT	CAWSVLGGGAGTQYF	15	TRBV30	TRBJ2-3	once	TRBD2
TGTGCCAGCAGCTTGACGGGGGGCGTACCCGGGGAGCTGTTTTTT	CASSLTGGVPGELFF	15	TRBV5-6	TRBJ2-2	few	NA
TGCGCCAGCAGTGGGGACGGGGGAACCTTCTCTGGGGCCAACGTCCTGACTTTC	CASSGDGGTFSGANVLTF	18	TRBV10-2	TRBJ2-6	NA	NA
TGTGCCAGCAGCGTAGACCCCAGCGGGGACTACGAGCAGTACTTC	CASSVDPSGDYEQYF	15	TRBV9	TRBJ2-7	NA	TRBD2
TGCGCCAGCAGCTTGGAGTTATGGGGGGGCACTGAAGCTTTCTTT	CASSLELWGGTEAFF	15	TRBV5-1	TRBJ1-1	NA	NA
TGTGCCAGCAGTCCACGGGACAGGGATGGCTACACCTTC	CASSPRDRDGYTF	13	TRBV27	TRBJ1-2	NA	TRBD1
TGTGCCAGCAGCTACATTCGGAGCACCGGGGAGCTGTTTTTT	CASSYIRSTGELFF	14	TRBV7-8	TRBJ2-2	NA	NA
TGCGCCAGCAGTGAGGGAGTACCACCCTACAATGAGCAGTTCTTC	CASSEGVPPYNEQFF	15	TRBV10-2	TRBJ2-1	few	NA
TGCAGTGCTAACGGACAGGGTGAAGCTTTCTTT	CSANGQGEAFF	11	TRBV20-1	TRBJ1-1	few	TRBD1
TGCAGCGCCACGACTAGCGGGGGAGAGACCCAGTACTTC	CSATTSGGETQYF	13	TRBV29-1	TRBJ2-5	NA	TRBD2
TGCGCCAGCAGCCTGAGGGATCCGGGCCAGGGGGGCTACACCTTC	CASSLRDPGQGGYTF	15	TRBV4-3	TRBJ1-2	NA	NA
TGTGCCAGCAGTCAAGGGGTGGACTATGGCTACACCTTC	CASSQGVDYGYTF	13	TRBV6-5	TRBJ1-2	NA	NA
TGCAGCGTTGAGTGGGGGGACGGGGAGCTGTTTTTT	CSVEWGDGELFF	12	TRBV29-1	TRBJ2-2	many	NA
TGCGCCAGCAGCTCTGGTGGCACCTGGAACACTGAAGCTTTCTTT	CASSSGGTWNTEAFF	15	TRBV5-1	TRBJ1-1	NA	NA
TGTGCCAGCACTCAAGGCTATGGCTACACCTTC	CASTQGYGYTF	11	TRBV25-1	TRBJ1-2	NA	NA
TGTGCCAGCTCAAGGGGAATCAATCAGCCCCAGCATTTT	CASSRGINQPQHF	13	TRBV11-2	TRBJ1-5	once	NA
TGTGCCAGCAGTGACAACTATAATTCACCCCTCCACTTT	CASSDNYNSPLHF	13	TRBV2	TRBJ1-6	NA	NA
TGTGCCAGCTCAACCGGGACGGTGTCCTACAATGAGCAGTTCTTC	CASSTGTVSYNEQFF	15	TRBV18	TRBJ2-1	NA	NA
TGTGCCAGCAGTTACGTACAGGCGATCAATCAGCCCCAGCATTTT	CASSYVQAINQPQHF	15	TRBV6-6	TRBJ1-5	NA	NA
TGCAGCGTTGCGGTCAACCAAGAGACCCAGTACTTC	CSVAVNQETQYF	12	TRBV29-1	TRBJ2-5	NA	NA
TGTGCCAGCAGTTACTGGGGCGGGCCCCAGCATTTT	CASSYWGGPQHF	12	TRBV6-5	TRBJ1-5	NA	NA
TGTGCCACCAGCAGAGATCGGGATGGCTACACCTTC	CATSRDRDGYTF	12	TRBV15	TRBJ1-2	NA	NA
TGTGCCAGCAGTTACACATTGGGACGCTATGGCTACACCTTC	CASSYTLGRYGYTF	14	TRBV6-5	TRBJ1-2	few	NA